A single sample is the source of the 14 T cell receptor beta chains below, sequenced in a study of T cells in Graves' hyperthyroidism and ophthalmopathy. Amplification of TCR beta CDR3 regions was performed using RNA transcripts as template. An initial round of RT-PCR targeting the TCR CDR3 relied on the HTBI primer set. TCRdb itself ran the multiplex PCR reads through MiXCR, one entry per CDR3 protein. Found here are under 300,000 distinct CDR3 sequences, about 14% of them singletons; the top ten hold more than 10%. Sequencing input: blood. These receptors came from a middle-aged woman with Graves' hyperthyroidism that later progressed to Graves' ophthalmopathy.

This clonotype was recorded at least ten times. The chain links TRBV29-1 to TRBJ1-1; the D gene is possibly TRBD1 (5 bases). CDR3 length: 17 residues. Germline CDR1 SQVTM, CDR2 ANQGSEA. Trimming shortened V by 5 bases and J by 3 bases, and 25 bases separated the two germline ends. The CDR3 region has the DNA TGCAGCGTTCGGGGGAGGTGGGCCCGTTTTCTGGACACTGAAGCTTTCTTT. Its protein is CSVRGRWARFLDTEAFF.

In its sample, this clonotype was seen many times. The chain couples TRBV9 to TRBJ2-1, with TRBD2 as a possible D gene (5 bases). Germline CDR1 reads SGDLS; CDR2 reads YYNGEE. The germline V and J ends were trimmed by 0 bases and 7 bases, with 17 bases remaining between them. The CDR3 runs to 16 residues. CDR3 nucleotide sequence: TGTGCCAGCAGCGTAGGCGAGGGAACGGTTGGGAATGAGCAGTTCTTC. Its translation is CASSVGEGTVGNEQFF.

This clonotype was seen ten or more times. The V gene is TRBV13, the J gene TRBJ2-1, with a possible D match to TRBD2 (6 bases). This CDR3 contains 17 residues. Per germline, CDR1 PRHDT and CDR2 FYEKMQ (reference sequence). V lost 6 bases, J lost 2 bases, and 20 bases lay in between. The CDR3 loop is CASRGTRGSGAYNEQFF. Written as DNA, the CDR3 is TGTGCCAGCAGGGGCACTCGCGGCTCGGGGGCCTACAATGAGCAGTTCTTC.

In this sample, this clonotype turned up many times. The rearrangement joins TRBV28 to TRBJ2-7; the match to TRBD2 covers 8 bases. V gave up 6 bases and J gave up 3 bases; unmatched junction bases: 10. This CDR3 comprises 15 residues. In germline, CDR1 is MDHEN, CDR2 SYDVKM. CDR3 protein: CASSAERELFYEQYF. CDR3 coding DNA: TGTGCCAGCAGCGCAGAGCGGGAGCTATTCTACGAGCAGTACTTC.

Worth noting for this clonotype: A much bigger clone sits one base away, suggesting this may be a read error. This chain joins TRBV28 and TRBJ2-1; 8 bases map to TRBD2. Germline V gene lookup returns CDR1 MDHEN and CDR2 SYDVKM. Trimming removed 2 bases from V and 2 bases from J; junction bases left unmatched: 8. There are 17 residues in the CDR3. The CDR3 DNA sequence: TGTGCCAGCAGTTTAAGCCATCTAGCGGGCCCCTACAATGAGCAGTTCTTC. Translated, it gives CASSLSHLAGPYNEQFF.

This clonotype turned up a few times. The rearrangement links TRBV6-1 to TRBJ1-1; 11 nucleotides line up with TRBD1. The CDR3 is made up of 15 amino acids. Germline values: CDR1 MNHNS, CDR2 SASEGT. The junction had 4 bases not matched to a gene; V was cut back by 4 bases and J by 3 bases. The CDR3 DNA is TGTGCCAGCAGTGCAGGGACAGGGGGTCACACTGAAGCTTTCTTT. Its protein product is CASSAGTGGHTEAFF.

The table lists this clonotype with many counts. The chain carries TRBV27 and TRBJ2-2; the D gene is possibly TRBD1 (5 bases). V lost 5 bases, J lost 1 base, and 11 bases lay in between. The CDR3 loop spans 15 amino acids. CDR1 is MNHEY and CDR2 is SMNVEV in the germline V gene (reference sequence). The CDR3 loop is CASSPDRLNTGELFF. For the CDR3, the DNA is TGTGCCAGCAGTCCCGACAGATTGAACACCGGGGAGCTGTTTTTT.

This clonotype was picked up many times. V and J are TRBV28 and TRBJ2-7, with no clear D. CDR1 and CDR2 (germline): MDHEN, SYDVKM. This CDR3 is built from 11 residues. V lost 6 bases, J lost 6 bases, and 9 bases lay in between. The CDR3 sequence is CASRANSEQYF. The CDR3 DNA reads TGTGCCAGCAGAGCAAACTCCGAGCAGTACTTC. The complete variable domain, with remaining parts taken from reference TRBV28 and TRBJ2-7, reads DVKVTQSSRYLVKRTGEKVFLECVQDMDHENMFWYRQDPGLGLRLIYFSYDVKMKEKGDIPEGYSVSREKKERFSLILESASTNQTSMYLCASRANSEQYFGPGTRLTVT.

Ten or more counts support this clonotype. The rearrangement uses TRBV5-1 and TRBJ2-4, with 11 bases that match TRBD1. This CDR3 spans 15 amino acids. With 4 bases clipped from V and 8 bases from J, the junction kept 8 bases outside the gene matches. Germline loops: CDR1 SGHRS, CDR2 YFSETQ. The CDR3: CASSGGRDRGDIQYF. The CDR3, as DNA: TGCGCCAGCAGCGGGGGTAGGGACAGGGGGGACATTCAGTACTTC.

This clonotype was seen ten or more times. The rearrangement uses TRBV28 and TRBJ2-7; D is unclear. Germline CDR1 MDHEN, CDR2 SYDVKM. The CDR3 is made up of 13 amino acids. Trimming took 1 base from V and 5 from J, leaving 9 bases between them. The CDR3 here is CASSLSPGNEQYF. CDR3 coding DNA: TGTGCCAGCAGTTTATCCCCTGGGAACGAGCAGTACTTC. Filled out from reference TRBV28 and TRBJ2-7, the complete variable domain reads DVKVTQSSRYLVKRTGEKVFLECVQDMDHENMFWYRQDPGLGLRLIYFSYDVKMKEKGDIPEGYSVSREKKERFSLILESASTNQTSMYLCASSLSPGNEQYFGPGTRLTVT.

In its sample, this clonotype was seen many times. The V gene is TRBV4-1, the J gene TRBJ2-2; 12 nucleotides match TRBD2. With V trimmed by 0 bases and J by 0 bases, 11 bases remained unmatched. The germline CDR1 and CDR2 sequences are MGHRA and YSYEKL. This CDR3 has 21 residues. The CDR3 spells CASSQEGLAGSRLANTGELFF. The DNA of the CDR3 is TGCGCCAGCAGCCAAGAAGGACTAGCGGGATCTCGACTTGCGAACACCGGGGAGCTGTTTTTT.

This clonotype was observed many times. V and J are TRBV19 and TRBJ2-7; D tentatively fits TRBD1 or TRBD2 (5 bases each). Deletions cut 2 bases from V and 5 bases from J, with 10 bases between. CDR1 and CDR2 (germline): LNHDA, SQIVND (reference sequence). The CDR3 length is 13 residues. CDR3: CASSIRDGDEQYF. The DNA for the CDR3 is TGTGCCAGTAGTATAAGGGACGGGGACGAGCAGTACTTC.

The chain employs TRBV3-1 and TRBJ2-3; D is tentatively TRBD1 or TRBD2 (5 bases each). The CDR3 length is 16 residues. Germline loops: CDR1 LGHDT, CDR2 YNNKEL (reference sequence). V shed 0 bases and J shed 4 bases, with 14 bases lying between them. CDR3 region: CASSQEGRAGADTQYF. CDR3 sequence (DNA): TGTGCCAGCAGCCAAGAAGGCAGGGCCGGGGCAGATACGCAGTATTTT.

This clonotype was counted at least ten times. The chain combines TRBV12-3 or TRBV12-4 with TRBJ1-5; D not resolved. The V gene lost 6 bases and the J gene lost 9 bases, with 15 bases spanning the gap. CDR3 size: 13 residues. The CDR3 nucleotides are TGTGCCAGCAGCCGGCCTTATGTAGGGCCCCAGCATTTT. Its translation is CASSRPYVGPQHF.